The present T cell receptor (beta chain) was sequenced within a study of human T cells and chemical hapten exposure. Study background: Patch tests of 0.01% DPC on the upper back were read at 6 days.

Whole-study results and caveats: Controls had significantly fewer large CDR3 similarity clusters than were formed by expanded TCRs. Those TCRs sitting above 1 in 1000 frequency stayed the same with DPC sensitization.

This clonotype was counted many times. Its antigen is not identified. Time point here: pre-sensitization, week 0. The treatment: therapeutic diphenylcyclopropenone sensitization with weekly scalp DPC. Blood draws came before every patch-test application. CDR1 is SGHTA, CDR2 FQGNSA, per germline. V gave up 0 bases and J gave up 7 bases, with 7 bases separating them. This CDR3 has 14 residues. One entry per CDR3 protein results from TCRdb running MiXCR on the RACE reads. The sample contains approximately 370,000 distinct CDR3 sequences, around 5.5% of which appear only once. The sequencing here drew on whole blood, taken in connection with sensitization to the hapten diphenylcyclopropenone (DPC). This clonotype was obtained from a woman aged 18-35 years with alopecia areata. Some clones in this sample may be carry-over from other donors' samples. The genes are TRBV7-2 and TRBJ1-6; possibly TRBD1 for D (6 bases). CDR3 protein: CASSLAGGNSPLHF. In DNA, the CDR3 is TGTGCCAGCAGCTTAGCGGGGGGCAATTCACCCCTCCACTTT.